This T cell receptor beta chain derives from a study of Ad26.COV2.S vaccination and SARS-CoV-2 variants. Study-wide background: Of the COV1001 trial arms, the Ad26.COV2.S arm included the donor. The authors gave Ad26.COV2.S intramuscularly, either once or twice 56 days apart.

The germline gives CDR1 SNHLY, CDR2 FYNNEI. The CDR3 length is 16 residues. V gave up 1 base and J gave up 6 bases; unmatched junction bases: 7. Repertoires were generated with immunoSEQ multiplex PCR, while TCRdb's copy carries only in-frame clones and drops some. The sample includes about 460,000 clones, approximately 90% of them seen just once. This sample's treatment: around 19 received Ad26.COV2.S at low or high dose, single or two shots; 5 received placebo; per-sample allocation not given. Sampling was done on day 63 after the first vaccine or placebo injection. V and J are TRBV2 and TRBJ2-3; 10 nucleotides line up with TRBD2. The TCR sequence derives from a person between 18 and 60 years old who received the Ad26.COV2.S COVID-19 vaccine or a placebo. Here the sequenced sample was peripheral blood, taken in a trial of Ad26.COV2.S vaccine versus placebo. CDR3 DNA: TGTGCCAGCAGTGAAGAACTAGCGGGGCGAAAGGATACGCAGTATTTT. Translating it yields CASSEELAGRKDTQYF. Using reference TRBV2 and TRBJ2-3 for the parts outside the CDR3, the full variable domain is EPEVTQTPSHQVTQMGQEVILRCVPISNHLYFYWYRQILGQKVEFLVSFYNNEISEKSEIFDDQFSVERPDGSNFTLKIRSTKLEDSAMYFCASSEELAGRKDTQYFGPGTRLTVL.